This TCR beta chain appears in the sequencing data of a study of beta chain features in type 1 diabetes. Notes on this clone: Antigen unknown.

What was sequenced were expressed TCRB transcripts, since all of the isolated RNA had been reverse transcribed. TCRdb's copy holds only in-frame clones and misses some; the assay was immunoSEQ multiplex PCR. The table records about 53,000 clones, 60% to 70% of them present only once. This CDR3 is built from 14 residues. Trimming took 4 bases from V and 6 from J; bases not matched to a gene: 6. CDR1 and CDR2 from the germline V gene are MNHEY and SVGAGI. Study-wide results and limits: Moderately but significantly shorter TCRB CDR3s were found in Type 1 diabetes patients in all four CD4+ subsets.

The sequenced material came from stem cell memory CD4+ T cells from blood. This TCR came from a woman aged 25 to 39 with type 1 diabetes. V and J are TRBV6-5 and TRBJ2-3; 8 bases are a match to TRBD2. The CDR3 bases are TGTGCCAGCAGTTGGGCGGGAGGTTCCGATACGCAGTATTTT. Its translation: CASSWAGGSDTQYF.